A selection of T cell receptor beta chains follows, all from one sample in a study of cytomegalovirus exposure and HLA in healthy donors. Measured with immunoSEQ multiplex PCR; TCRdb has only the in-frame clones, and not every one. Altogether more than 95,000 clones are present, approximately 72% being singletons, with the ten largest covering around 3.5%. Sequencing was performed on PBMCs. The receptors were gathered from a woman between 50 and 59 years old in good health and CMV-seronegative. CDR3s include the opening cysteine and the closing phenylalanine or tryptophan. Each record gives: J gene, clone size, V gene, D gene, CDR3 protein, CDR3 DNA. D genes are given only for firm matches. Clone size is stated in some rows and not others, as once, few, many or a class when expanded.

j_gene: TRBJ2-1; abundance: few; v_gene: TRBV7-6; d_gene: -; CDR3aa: CASSTLGQNNEQFF; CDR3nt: TGTGCCAGCAGCACCCTCGGACAGAACAATGAGCAGTTCTTC
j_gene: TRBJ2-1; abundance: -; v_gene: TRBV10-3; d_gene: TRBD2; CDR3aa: CAISDFAAGGGSSYNEQFF; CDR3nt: TGTGCCATCAGTGATTTTGCAGCGGGGGGAGGCAGCTCCTACAATGAGCAGTTCTTC
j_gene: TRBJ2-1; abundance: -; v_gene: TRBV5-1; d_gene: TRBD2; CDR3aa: CASSSGLAGGEQFF; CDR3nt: TGCGCCAGCAGCTCGGGACTAGCGGGGGGGGAGCAGTTCTTC
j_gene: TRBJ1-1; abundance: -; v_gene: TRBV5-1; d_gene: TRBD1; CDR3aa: CASSLEGAGNTEAFF; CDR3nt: TGCGCCAGCAGCTTGGAGGGGGCCGGGAACACTGAAGCTTTCTTT
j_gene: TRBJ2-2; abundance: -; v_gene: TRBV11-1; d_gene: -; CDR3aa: CASSSSGTSTGELFF; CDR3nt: TGTGCCAGCAGTTCCAGCGGGACATCCACCGGGGAGCTGTTTTTT
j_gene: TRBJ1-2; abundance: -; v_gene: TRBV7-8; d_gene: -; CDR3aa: CASSLDSGNRGYTF; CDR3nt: TGTGCCAGCAGCTTAGACTCAGGGAATCGTGGCTACACCTTC
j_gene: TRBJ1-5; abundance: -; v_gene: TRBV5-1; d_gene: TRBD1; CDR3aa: CASSLTGGGGQPQHF; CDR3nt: TGCGCCAGCAGCTTGACAGGGGGCGGGGGCCAGCCCCAGCATTTT
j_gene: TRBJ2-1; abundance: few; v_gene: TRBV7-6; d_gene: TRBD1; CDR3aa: CASSLPRGTGYDEQFF; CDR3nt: TGTGCCAGCAGCTTACCCCGGGGGACAGGGTATGATGAGCAGTTCTTC
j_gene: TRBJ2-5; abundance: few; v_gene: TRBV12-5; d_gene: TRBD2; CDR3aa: CASGFLWREAVIETQYF; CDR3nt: TGTGCTAGTGGTTTCCTTTGGCGGGAGGCGGTGATAGAGACCCAGTACTTC
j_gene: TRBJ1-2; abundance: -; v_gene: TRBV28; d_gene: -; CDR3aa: CASRVRDTANYGYTF; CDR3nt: TGTGCCAGCAGGGTCCGGGACACCGCGAACTATGGCTACACCTTC
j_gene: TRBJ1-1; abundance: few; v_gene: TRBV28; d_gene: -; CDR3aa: CASMVAAVAFF; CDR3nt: TGTGCCAGCATGGTGGCCGCGGTCGCTTTCTTT
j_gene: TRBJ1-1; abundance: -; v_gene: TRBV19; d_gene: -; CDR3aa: CASSPSRDTEAFF; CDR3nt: TGTGCCAGTAGCCCTTCCCGGGACACTGAAGCTTTCTTT
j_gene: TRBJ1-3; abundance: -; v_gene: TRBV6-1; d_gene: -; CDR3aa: CASRTDDSGNTIYF; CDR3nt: TGTGCCAGCAGGACAGACGACTCTGGAAACACCATATATTTT
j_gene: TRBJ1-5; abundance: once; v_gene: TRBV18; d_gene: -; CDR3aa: CASSRGGVYQPQHF; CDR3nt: TGTGCCAGCTCACGGGGGGGCGTTTATCAGCCCCAGCATTTT
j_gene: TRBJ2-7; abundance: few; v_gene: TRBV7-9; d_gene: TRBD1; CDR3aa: CASSRQGASGEQYF; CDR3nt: TGTGCCAGCAGCCGACAGGGGGCATCGGGCGAGCAGTACTTC
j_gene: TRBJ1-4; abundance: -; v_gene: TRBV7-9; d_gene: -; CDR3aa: CSSSLDTQAVFF; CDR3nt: TGTTCCAGCAGCTTAGATACCCAAGCGGTGTTTTTT
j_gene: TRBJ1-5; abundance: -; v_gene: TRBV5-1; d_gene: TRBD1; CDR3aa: CASSRDGQGVQPQHF; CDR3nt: TGCGCCAGCAGCCGGGACGGCCAGGGGGTTCAGCCCCAGCATTTT
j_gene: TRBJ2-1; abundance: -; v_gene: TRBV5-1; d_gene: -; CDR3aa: CASSLALGSPGRKQFF; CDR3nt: TGCGCCAGCAGCTTGGCCCTCGGGTCCCCGGGTCGAAAGCAGTTCTTC
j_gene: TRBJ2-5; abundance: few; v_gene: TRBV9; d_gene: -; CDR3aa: CASSPGPETQYF; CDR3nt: TGTGCCAGCAGCCCCGGTCCAGAGACCCAGTACTTC
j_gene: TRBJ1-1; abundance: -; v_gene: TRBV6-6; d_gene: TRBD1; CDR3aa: CASNPGTGATEAFF; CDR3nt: TGTGCCAGCAATCCCGGGACAGGGGCCACTGAAGCTTTCTTT
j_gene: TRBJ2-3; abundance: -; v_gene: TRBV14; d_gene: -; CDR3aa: CASSQIIRDTQYF; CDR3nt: TGTGCCAGCAGCCAAATAATTAGAGATACGCAGTATTTT
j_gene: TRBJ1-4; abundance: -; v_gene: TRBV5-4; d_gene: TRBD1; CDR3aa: CASSWSGDRGEKLFF; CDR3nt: TGTGCCAGCAGCTGGTCGGGGGACAGGGGTGAAAAACTGTTTTTT
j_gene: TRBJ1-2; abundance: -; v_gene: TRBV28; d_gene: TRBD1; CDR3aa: CASRGTGRSYGYTF; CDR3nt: TGTGCCAGCAGAGGGACAGGGAGGTCCTATGGCTACACCTTC
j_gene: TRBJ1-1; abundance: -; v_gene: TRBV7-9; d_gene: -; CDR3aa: CASSLAQGGDTEAFF; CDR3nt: TGTGCCAGCAGCTTAGCGCAGGGTGGGGACACTGAAGCTTTCTTT
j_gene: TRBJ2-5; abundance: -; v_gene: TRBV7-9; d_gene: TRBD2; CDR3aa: CASSSTSGGPETQYF; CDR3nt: TGTGCCAGCAGCTCCACTAGCGGGGGCCCGGAGACCCAGTACTTC
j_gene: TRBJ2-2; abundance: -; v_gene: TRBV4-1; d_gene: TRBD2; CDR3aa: CASSFLAGENTGELFF; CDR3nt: TGCGCCAGCAGCTTTCTAGCGGGAGAGAACACCGGGGAGCTGTTTTTT
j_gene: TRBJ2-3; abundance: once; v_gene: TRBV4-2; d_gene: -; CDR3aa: CASSQVGGGFTDTQYF; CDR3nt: TGTGCCAGCAGCCAAGTCGGCGGGGGCTTCACAGATACGCAGTATTTT
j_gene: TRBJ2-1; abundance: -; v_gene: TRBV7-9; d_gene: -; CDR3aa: CASSLAVGDNEQFF; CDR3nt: TGTGCCAGCAGCTTAGCTGTAGGGGACAATGAGCAGTTCTTC
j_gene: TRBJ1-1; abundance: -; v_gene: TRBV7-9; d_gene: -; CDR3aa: CASSPQSLDTEAFF; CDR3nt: TGTGCCAGCAGCCCGCAGTCTTTGGACACTGAAGCTTTCTTT
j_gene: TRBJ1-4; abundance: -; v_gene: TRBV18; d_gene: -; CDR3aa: CASSPRQSEKLFF; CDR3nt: TGTGCCAGCTCACCTCGACAGAGTGAAAAACTGTTTTTT
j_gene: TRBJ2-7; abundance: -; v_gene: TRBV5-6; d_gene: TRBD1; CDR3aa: CASGRTGGYEQYF; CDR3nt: TGTGCCAGCGGACGGACAGGGGGCTACGAGCAGTACTTC